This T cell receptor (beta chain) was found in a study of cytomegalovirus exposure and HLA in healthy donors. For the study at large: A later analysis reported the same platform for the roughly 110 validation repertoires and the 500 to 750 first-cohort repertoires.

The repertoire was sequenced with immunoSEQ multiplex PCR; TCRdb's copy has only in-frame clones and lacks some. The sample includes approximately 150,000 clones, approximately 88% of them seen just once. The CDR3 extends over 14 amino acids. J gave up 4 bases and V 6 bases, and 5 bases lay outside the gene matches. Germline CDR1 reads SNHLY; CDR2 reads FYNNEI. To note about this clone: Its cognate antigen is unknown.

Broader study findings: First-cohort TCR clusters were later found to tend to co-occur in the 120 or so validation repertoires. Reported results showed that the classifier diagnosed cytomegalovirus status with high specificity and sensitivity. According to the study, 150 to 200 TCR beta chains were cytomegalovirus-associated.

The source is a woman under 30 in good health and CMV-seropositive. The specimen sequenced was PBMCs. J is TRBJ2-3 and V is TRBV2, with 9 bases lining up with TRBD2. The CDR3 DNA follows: TGTGCCAGCAGAAAGACTAGCGGATCAGATACGCAGTATTTT. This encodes CASRKTSGSDTQYF.